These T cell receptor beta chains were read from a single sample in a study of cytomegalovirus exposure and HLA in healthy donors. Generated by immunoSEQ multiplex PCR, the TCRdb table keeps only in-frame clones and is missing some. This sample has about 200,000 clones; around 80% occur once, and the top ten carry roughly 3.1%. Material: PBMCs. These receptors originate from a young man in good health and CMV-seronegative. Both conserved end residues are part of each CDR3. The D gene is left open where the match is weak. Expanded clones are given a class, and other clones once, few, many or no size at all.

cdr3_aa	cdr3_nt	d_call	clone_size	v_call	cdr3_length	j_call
CASSFEDGYEQYF	TGTGCCAGCAGCTTCGAGGATGGCTACGAGCAGTACTTC	-	-	TRBV7-6	13	TRBJ2-7
CASSRDRGRENIQYF	TGTGCCAGCTCACGGGACAGGGGGCGAGAAAACATTCAGTACTTC	TRBD1	-	TRBV18	15	TRBJ2-4
CASSEGGGAYEQYF	TGTGCCAGCAGCGAGGGGGGGGGAGCCTACGAGCAGTACTTC	-	-	TRBV9	14	TRBJ2-7
CASRPDQQGGYEQYF	TGTGCCAGCAGGCCCGACCAACAGGGGGGGTACGAGCAGTACTTC	-	-	TRBV6-1	15	TRBJ2-7
CASSRGGQGSYEQYF	TGTGCCAGCAGTCGAGGGGGACAGGGTTCCTACGAGCAGTACTTC	TRBD1	-	TRBV7-2	15	TRBJ2-7
CASSYGGQGGTDTQYF	TGTGCCAGCAGTTACGGAGGACAGGGCGGGACAGATACGCAGTATTTT	TRBD1	-	TRBV6-5	16	TRBJ2-3
CASSVGSGDYNEQFF	TGTGCCAGCAGTGTAGGTAGCGGGGACTACAATGAGCAGTTCTTC	TRBD2	-	TRBV6-4	15	TRBJ2-1
CASSRQGGDGYTF	TGTGCCAGCAGCCGACAGGGCGGGGATGGCTACACCTTC	TRBD1	-	TRBV11-3	13	TRBJ1-2
CASRGAKTNAYGYTF	TGTGCCAGCAGGGGGGCGAAAACAAACGCCTATGGCTACACCTTC	-	-	TRBV6-5	15	TRBJ1-2
CASSQADRGTDTQYF	TGCGCCAGCAGCCAAGCGGACAGGGGCACAGATACGCAGTATTTT	TRBD1	-	TRBV4-1	15	TRBJ2-3
CASSSDRGIGYEQYF	TGTGCCAGCAGCTCGGACAGGGGAATTGGGTACGAGCAGTACTTC	TRBD1	-	TRBV28	15	TRBJ2-7
CASSFGQGFYNEQFF	TGTGCCAGCAGCTTTGGACAGGGCTTCTACAATGAGCAGTTCTTC	TRBD1	-	TRBV7-8	15	TRBJ2-1
CASSLQGWGNQPQHF	TGTGCCAGCAGCCTCCAGGGTTGGGGCAATCAGCCCCAGCATTTT	-	-	TRBV5-5	15	TRBJ1-5
CASSSRGGEKLFF	TGTGCCAGCAGCTCGCGGGGGGGGGAAAAACTGTTTTTT	-	-	TRBV5-6	13	TRBJ1-4
CASSPADREYGYTF	TGTGCCAGCAGCCCAGCAGACAGGGAGTATGGCTACACCTTC	TRBD1	few	TRBV4-2	14	TRBJ1-2
CASSQELGHEQYF	TGTGCCAGCAGCCAAGAACTAGGGCACGAGCAGTACTTC	-	-	TRBV14	13	TRBJ2-7
CASSTDRGAQYF	TGTGCCAGTAGTACCGACAGGGGTGCCCAGTACTTC	TRBD1	-	TRBV19	12	TRBJ2-5
CASRDRLLNYGYTF	TGCGCCAGCAGGGACAGACTACTTAACTATGGCTACACCTTC	-	-	TRBV10-1	14	TRBJ1-2
CASKATDLLIAFF	TGTGCCAGCAAGGCAACAGACCTGTTAATCGCTTTCTTT	-	-	TRBV27	13	TRBJ1-1
CASSRSGDSNQPQHF	TGTGCCAGCTCAAGATCGGGGGACAGCAATCAGCCCCAGCATTTT	-	-	TRBV2	15	TRBJ1-5
CASSLRWQGEGTEAFF	TGTGCCAGCAGTTTAAGGTGGCAAGGGGAGGGGACTGAAGCTTTCTTT	-	once	TRBV28	16	TRBJ1-1
CASSTVNEQFF	TGTGCCAGCAGTACGGTTAATGAGCAGTTCTTC	-	-	TRBV2	11	TRBJ2-1
CNVGTGSLSETQYF	TGCAACGTGGGGACAGGGAGCTTATCGGAGACCCAGTACTTC	TRBD1	-	TRBV29-1	14	TRBJ2-5
CASSQILLTGRYTF	TGCGCCAGCAGCCAAATCCTATTGACTGGTCGCTACACCTTC	-	few	TRBV4-3	14	TRBJ1-2
CASSTSGGIMNTEAFF	TGCGCCAGCAGCACCTCGGGGGGGATCATGAACACTGAAGCTTTCTTT	-	-	TRBV5-1	16	TRBJ1-1
CAWFGVFWNQPQHF	TGTGCCTGGTTCGGGGTTTTTTGGAATCAGCCCCAGCATTTT	-	-	TRBV30	14	TRBJ1-5
CASSEGRVKTEAFF	TGTGCCAGCAGCGAGGGAAGGGTCAAAACTGAAGCTTTCTTT	-	-	TRBV11-2	14	TRBJ1-1
CASSEAGGGALRGF	TGTGCCAGCAGTGAAGCGGGAGGGGGGGCCCTCCGGGGCTTC	-	-	TRBV6-1	14	TRBJ2-4
CASTVTGVEAFF	TGTGCCAGCACCGTTACAGGGGTCGAAGCTTTCTTT	TRBD1	-	TRBV7-9	12	TRBJ1-1
CASSLTQARSYEQYF	TGTGCCAGCAGCTTGACCCAGGCGCGCTCCTACGAGCAGTACTTC	-	-	TRBV5-4	15	TRBJ2-7
CASSFSGGVTEAFF	TGTGCCAGCAGCTTCAGCGGGGGTGTCACTGAAGCTTTCTTT	-	-	TRBV7-2	14	TRBJ1-1
CASSLEGVTGELFF	TGCGCCAGCAGCTTGGAGGGGGTCACCGGGGAGCTGTTTTTT	-	-	TRBV5-1	14	TRBJ2-2
CASSLPDRTRGYTF	TGTGCCAGCAGCTTACCTGACAGGACTCGAGGCTACACCTTC	-	-	TRBV7-9	14	TRBJ1-2
CASSFGGEETQYF	TGTGCCAGCAGTTTCGGAGGGGAAGAGACCCAGTACTTC	-	-	TRBV28	13	TRBJ2-5
CASSPGTEAFF	TGTGCCAGCAGCCCCGGGACTGAAGCTTTCTTT	-	-	TRBV6-1	11	TRBJ1-1
CASTGQGNEQFF	TGCGCCAGCACGGGACAGGGAAATGAGCAGTTCTTC	TRBD1	-	TRBV4-1	12	TRBJ2-1
CASSFGLAGGDDSYEQYF	TGTGCCAGCAGCTTCGGACTAGCGGGGGGGGATGACTCCTACGAGCAGTACTTC	TRBD2	-	TRBV5-6	18	TRBJ2-7
CSVEGQGTTGYTF	TGCAGCGTTGAGGGACAGGGCACCACCGGCTACACCTTC	TRBD1	-	TRBV29-1	13	TRBJ1-2
CASSSLYNEQFF	TGCGCCAGCAGCTCTCTGTACAATGAGCAGTTCTTC	-	once	TRBV5-1	12	TRBJ2-1
CASSSSGDTIYF	TGCGCCAGCAGCTCCTCAGGGGACACCATATATTTT	-	-	TRBV5-1	12	TRBJ1-3
CASSSGQGLRNQPQHF	TGTGCCAGCAGTTCGGGACAGGGTCTGCGCAATCAGCCCCAGCATTTT	TRBD1	-	TRBV6-6	16	TRBJ1-5
CASSPTDRANEQFF	TGTGCCAGCAGCCCGACGGACAGGGCCAATGAGCAGTTCTTC	TRBD1	few	TRBV5-6	14	TRBJ2-1
CASSTPPGVQPQHF	TGTGCCAGTAGTACCCCTCCGGGTGTTCAGCCCCAGCATTTT	-	-	TRBV19	14	TRBJ1-5
CASSSGTISYEQYF	TGTGCCAGCAGCTCAGGGACTATCTCCTACGAGCAGTACTTC	TRBD2	-	TRBV7-2	14	TRBJ2-7
CASSQGFNEKLFF	TGTGCCAGCAGCCAGGGCTTTAATGAAAAACTGTTTTTT	-	-	TRBV7-8	13	TRBJ1-4
CASVQVGRQYF	TGTGCCAGCGTCCAGGTAGGGAGGCAGTACTTC	-	few	TRBV25-1	11	TRBJ2-7